This T cell receptor beta chain was recovered during a study of technical replicates of blood from a few donors. The germline V gene encodes CDR1 SGDLS and CDR2 YYNGEE. The CDR3 has 13 residues. This clone was found a few times. Germline is not matched at one junction end, which may reflect a read error. The table came from immunoSEQ multiplex PCR; TCRdb's copy has only in-frame clones and leaves some out. This sample has tens of thousands of clones; about nine tenths occur once, and the top ten carry over 0.35%. The chain is built from TRBV9 and TRBJ2-7; 14 nucleotides agree with TRBD2. The origin of this receptor is a human donor in good health. Sequencing was carried out using T cells isolated from PBMCs. CDR3 region: CASSAGTSGSMDF. The DNA for the CDR3 is TGTGCCAGCAGCGCCGGGACTAGCGGGAGTATGGACTTC.